Shown below are 7 T cell receptor beta chains from a single sample sequenced in a study of blood T cell repertoires in COVID-19. TCRdb's table, derived via immunoSEQ multiplex PCR, lists solely in-frame clones and lacks some. Among under 200,000 clones listed, around 85% were seen once. The sample taken for sequencing was PBMCs or T cells enriched from blood (not recorded which). These receptor sequences come from a middle-aged woman with acute COVID-19.

The CDR3 spells CASSFGSGSQETQYF. CDR3 in DNA: TGCGCCAGCAGCTTTGGTTCCGGGAGCCAAGAGACCCAGTACTTC. The rearrangement links TRBV5-1 to TRBJ2-5; TRBD2 is a possible D gene (6 bases). Germline CDR1 SGHRS, CDR2 YFSETQ. V was trimmed by 2 bases and J by 1 base, leaving 12 bases between them. This CDR3 is 15 amino acids long.

V and J are TRBV30 and TRBJ2-1; TRBD2 matches 14 bases. V was pared by 3 bases and J by 8 bases, with 6 bases of the junction left unmatched. The CDR3 extends over 15 amino acids. Germline assignment: CDR1 GTSNPN and CDR2 SVGIG (reference sequence). CDR3 DNA: TGTGCCTGGAGCAGACTAGCGGGAGGGGGGGATGAGCAGTTCTTC. Translation: CAWSRLAGGGDEQFF.

This clone was seen a few times. V usage is TRBV21-1 and J usage is TRBJ2-1; TRBD2 is the table's D call and was not checked against the DNA. TRBV21-1 is listed as a pseudogene. This CDR3 comprises 17 residues. CDR3 protein: CASSKGERAGEGNEQFF. The DNA for the CDR3 is TGTGCCAGCAGCAAAGGGGAAAGAGCGGGAGAGGGGAATGAGCAGTTCTTC.

In the case of this clone: In the same sample, other DNA sequences code for this CDR3. V gene TRBV7-3 combines with J gene TRBJ2-7, with D unresolved. The CDR3 covers 13 residues. V was cut by 1 base and J by 6 bases, with 10 bases left in between. From germline, CDR1 is SGHTA and CDR2 FQGTGA. The DNA for the CDR3 is TGTGCCAGCAGCTTAATTAGAGACTCCGAGCAGTACTTC. Its protein product is CASSLIRDSEQYF.

This chain joins TRBV6-1 and TRBJ2-7; 7 bases are shared with TRBD1. With 4 bases clipped from V and 4 bases from J, the junction kept 16 bases outside the gene matches. CDR3 length: 17 residues. In germline, CDR1 is MNHNS, CDR2 SASEGT. This CDR3 is CASSVYSTRGIGYEQYF. The CDR3, as DNA: TGTGCCAGCAGTGTTTATTCGACCAGGGGGATTGGTTACGAGCAGTACTTC.

The chain joins TRBV5-4 to TRBJ2-3, with D tentatively TRBD2 (6 bases). This CDR3 contains 15 residues. Per germline, CDR1 SGHNT and CDR2 YYREEE (reference sequence). Trimming took off 0 bases at V and 4 bases at J, with 12 bases between the two ends. The CDR3 DNA sequence: TGTGCCAGCAGCTTGGGGCGGGGAGGCGCAGATACGCAGTATTTT. This translates into CASSLGRGGADTQYF.

The CDR3: CASSPGGDEAFF. The CDR3 DNA reads as TGTGCCAGCTCCCCCGGGGGGGATGAAGCTTTCTTT. The genes are TRBV18 and TRBJ1-1, with a possible D match to TRBD1 (5 bases). V lost 6 bases and J 7 bases, leaving 12 bases between the germline ends. Germline assignment: CDR1 KGHSH and CDR2 LQKENI. The CDR3 covers 12 residues.